These 20 T cell receptor beta chains were all obtained from the same sample, sequenced in a study of blood T cell repertoires in COVID-19. Here immunoSEQ multiplex PCR was the method, and the copy in TCRdb shows in-frame clones only, minus some. This table has roughly 120,000 clones, more than 75% appearing once. Sequencing was carried out using peripheral blood. The origin of the receptors is a man in his fifties or sixties with active COVID-19.

The chain couples TRBV11-2 to TRBJ2-3, with 14 bases that match TRBD2. J gave up 0 bases and V 5 bases, and 7 bases lay outside the gene matches. Germline V gives CDR1 SGHAT, CDR2 FQNNGV. The CDR3 length is 18 residues. CDR3 region: CASSPGTSGGLSTDTQYF. Written as DNA, the CDR3 is TGTGCCAGCAGCCCCGGGACTAGCGGGGGCCTTAGCACAGATACGCAGTATTTT.

The J gene is TRBJ2-3, the V gene TRBV6-6, with D perhaps TRBD2 (5 bases). This CDR3 spans 14 amino acids. Germline V gene data show CDR1 as MNHNY and CDR2 as SVGAGI (reference sequence). V lost 6 bases, J lost 5 bases, and 15 bases lay in between. DNA of the CDR3: TGTGCCAGCAGCCAACTAGGAAATAAAGATACGCAGTATTTT. The encoded protein is CASSQLGNKDTQYF.

The CDR3 reads CASSLRRGLYNEQFF. In nucleotides, the CDR3 is TGTGCCAGCAGCTTAAGGCGCGGGCTCTACAATGAGCAGTTCTTC. The V call is TRBV7-8, the J call TRBJ2-1; D might be TRBD2 (5 bases). Trimming took 2 bases from V and 3 from J, leaving 11 bases between them. CDR3 length: 15 residues. Looked up from germline, CDR1 is SGHVS and CDR2 is FQNEAQ.

The rearrangement uses TRBV6-5 and TRBJ2-2, with a possible D match to TRBD1 (5 bases). Germline loops: CDR1 MNHEY, CDR2 SVGAGI. The CDR3 covers 16 residues. Trimming pared 0 bases from V and 1 base from J, leaving 9 bases between. The CDR3 DNA reads as TGTGCCAGCAGTTACTCGTTAGGACAGAACACCGGGGAGCTGTTTTTT. Protein: CASSYSLGQNTGELFF.

This chain connects TRBV18 to TRBJ2-3, with 9 bases fitting TRBD2. V was pared by 0 bases and J by 2 bases, with 6 bases of the junction left unmatched. Germline CDR1 is KGHSH and CDR2 is LQKENI. The CDR3 contains 17 residues. The CDR3: CASSPPQRGVFTDTQYF. CDR3 nucleotides: TGTGCCAGCTCACCACCCCAGCGGGGGGTCTTCACAGATACGCAGTATTTT.

The chain uses TRBV18 and TRBJ1-5, with unresolved D. The CDR3 totals 15 residues. V shed 3 bases and J shed 1 base, with 10 bases lying between them. Looked up from germline, CDR1 is KGHSH and CDR2 is LQKENI. CDR3 bases: TGTGCCAGCTCACCGTCGATCAGGAGCAATCAGCCCCAGCATTTT. As protein: CASSPSIRSNQPQHF.

The rearrangement joins TRBV5-6 to TRBJ1-2; the match to TRBD1 covers 9 bases. The CDR3 length is 15 residues. V was pared by 0 bases and J by 1 base, with 1 base of the junction left unmatched. CDR1 SGHDT and CDR2 YYEEEE come from the germline V gene. For the CDR3, the DNA is TGTGCCAGCAGCTTGGCGGGACAGGGTAACTATGGCTACACCTTC. Translating gives CASSLAGQGNYGYTF.

V is TRBV11-2 and J is TRBJ2-3; possibly TRBD1 for D (6 bases). The germline V and J ends were trimmed by 5 bases and 1 base, with 10 bases remaining between them. CDR3 size: 14 residues. CDR1 and CDR2 from the germline V gene are SGHAT and FQNNGV. The CDR3: CASSTRTGTDTQYF. The CDR3 region has the DNA TGTGCCAGCAGCACCCGGACAGGCACAGATACGCAGTATTTT.

The chain joins TRBV6-6 to TRBJ1-4, with D hard to call. The CDR3 runs to 14 residues. CDR1 and CDR2 (germline): MNHNY, SVGAGI (reference sequence). Trimming removed 0 bases from V and 10 bases from J, with 12 bases in between. CDR3 sequence: CASSYSMETGKLFF. As DNA, the CDR3 is TGTGCCAGCAGTTACTCGATGGAGACGGGAAAACTGTTTTTT.

The J gene is TRBJ2-7, the V gene TRBV24-1; the D gene is possibly TRBD2 (5 bases). This CDR3 is 14 amino acids long. Germline CDR1 and CDR2: KGHDR and SFDVKD. Trimming stripped 3 bases from V and 1 base from J, with 9 bases between. CDR3 residues: CATSDRRKSYEQYV. DNA of the CDR3: TGTGCCACCAGTGATCGGAGGAAATCCTACGAGCAGTACGTC.

This clone appeared a few times. The V gene is TRBV13, the J gene TRBJ1-3; 9 nucleotides line up with TRBD1. V shed 5 bases and J 2 bases; nucleotides not matched to a gene: 16. The CDR3 sequence is 19 residues long. Per the germline V gene, CDR1 is PRHDT and CDR2 is FYEKMQ (reference sequence). This CDR3 is CASSPTWDRAGSAGNTIYF. CDR3 sequence (DNA): TGTGCCAGCAGCCCAACCTGGGACAGGGCGGGTTCGGCTGGAAACACCATATATTTT.

The chain is built from TRBV6-6 and TRBJ1-5; no reliable D call. CDR1 is MNHNY, CDR2 SVGAGI, per germline (reference sequence). This CDR3 has 15 residues. V lost 7 bases and J lost 6, with 19 bases in between. CDR3 in amino acids: CASNPPGNPFQPQHF. The CDR3 bases are TGTGCCAGCAATCCCCCAGGCAATCCATTTCAGCCCCAGCATTTT.

This sequence joins TRBV11-2 and TRBJ2-1; 12 bases match TRBD2. CDR1 SGHAT and CDR2 FQNNGV come from the germline V gene. This CDR3 is built from 15 residues. The junction had 4 bases not matched to a gene; V was cut back by 8 bases and J by 2 bases. The CDR3: CASAGLAGTYNEQFF. The CDR3 DNA reads TGTGCCAGCGCTGGACTAGCGGGGACCTACAATGAGCAGTTCTTC. Drawing the rest from reference TRBV11-2 and TRBJ2-1, the complete variable domain is EAGVAQSPRYKIIEKRQSVAFWCNPISGHATLYWYQQILGQGPKLLIQFQNNGVVDDSQLPKDRFSAERLKGVDSTLKIQPAKLEDSAVYLCASAGLAGTYNEQFFGPGTRLTVL.

The V call is TRBV18, the J call TRBJ2-7, with 7 bases identical to TRBD2. The CDR3 sequence is 14 residues long. Germline assignment: CDR1 KGHSH and CDR2 LQKENI. The V segment lost 4 bases and the J segment 1 base; nucleotides outside the gene matches: 4. CDR3 nucleotides: TGTGCCAGCTCACTGCGGGAGAGATCCTACGAGCAGTACGTC. Translating it yields CASSLRERSYEQYV.

CDR3 region: CASSSGTMERDYEQYF. CDR3 coding DNA: TGCGCCAGCAGCTCCGGGACGATGGAGCGGGACTACGAGCAGTACTTC. V and J are TRBV5-1 and TRBJ2-7, with TRBD2 identical over 7 bases. This CDR3 region has 16 residues. Germline V lookup: CDR1 SGHRS, CDR2 YFSETQ. Trimming cost V 3 bases and J 3 bases; bases outside gene matches: 12.

The J gene is TRBJ1-5, the V gene TRBV19, with 7 bases fitting TRBD1. V gave up 6 bases and J gave up 5 bases; unmatched junction bases: 7. The CDR3 covers 14 residues. CDR1 and CDR2 (germline): LNHDA, SQIVND (reference sequence). CDR3 DNA sequence: TGTGCCAGTAGCAGGGGGGAGAGGGATCAGCCCCAGCATTTT. Protein sequence: CASSRGERDQPQHF.

The V call is TRBV5-1, the J call TRBJ2-5, with D perhaps TRBD1 (6 bases). Germline assignment: CDR1 SGHRS and CDR2 YFSETQ. This CDR3 region has 16 residues. V lost 0 bases and J 1 base, leaving 13 bases between the germline ends. In nucleotides, the CDR3 is TGCGCCAGCAGCTTGGGGGCCAGGGGAGTCCAAGAGACCCAGTACTTC. Translation gives CASSLGARGVQETQYF.

J is TRBJ2-1 and V is TRBV30; 8 bases match TRBD1. Trimming cost V 3 bases and J 5 bases; bases outside gene matches: 9. The length of the CDR3 is 15 residues. Germline CDR1 GTSNPN, CDR2 SVGIG (reference sequence). DNA for the CDR3: TGTGCCTGGAGAGAACAGGGGGGCCAGCACAATGAGCAGTTCTTC. Its protein is CAWREQGGQHNEQFF.

The J gene is TRBJ2-2, the V gene TRBV19, with D maybe TRBD2 (6 bases). The CDR3 totals 16 residues. CDR1 and CDR2 (germline): LNHDA, SQIVND (reference sequence). V lost 4 bases and J lost 0, with 12 bases in between. The CDR3 loop is CASSTRRLANTGELFF. The CDR3 nucleotides are TGTGCCAGTAGTACACGTAGACTAGCGAACACCGGGGAGCTGTTTTTT.

The V gene is TRBV19, the J gene TRBJ1-6; D ambiguous. CDR3 length: 14 residues. Looked up from germline, CDR1 is LNHDA and CDR2 is SQIVND (reference sequence). With 6 bases removed from V and 8 bases from J, the gap between germline ends came to 14 bases. The CDR3 region has the DNA TGTGCCAGTAGCATCGGAGGATTCTATTCACCCCTCCACTTT. Amino acid sequence: CASSIGGFYSPLHF.